The source of this TCR beta chain is a study of beta chain features in type 1 diabetes. Study-wide points: Within each of all four CD4+ subsets, Type 1 diabetes patients had TCRB CDR3s that were moderately but significantly shorter.

Worth noting for this clone: Its antigen remains unidentified.

The CDR3 contains 13 residues. The germline gives CDR1 MNHEY, CDR2 SVGAGI. The V gene end was trimmed by 0 bases and the J gene end by 14 bases; junction bases not matched to a gene: 8. The sequenced template was cDNA made from the entire isolated RNA. The protocol was immunoSEQ multiplex PCR, while the TCRdb copy is restricted to in-frame clones and leaves out a portion. There are more than 120,000 clones in the sample; about 13% occur only once, and under 1.5% lies in the top ten. The clonotype originates from a man between 18 and 29 years old with type 1 diabetes. Sequenced: central memory CD4+ T cells from blood. V gene TRBV6-5 combines with J gene TRBJ2-3; 7 bases map to TRBD2. CDR3 in DNA: TGTGCCAGCAGTTACTCGCTAGGGGACTACTGGTATTTT. Protein: CASSYSLGDYWYF.